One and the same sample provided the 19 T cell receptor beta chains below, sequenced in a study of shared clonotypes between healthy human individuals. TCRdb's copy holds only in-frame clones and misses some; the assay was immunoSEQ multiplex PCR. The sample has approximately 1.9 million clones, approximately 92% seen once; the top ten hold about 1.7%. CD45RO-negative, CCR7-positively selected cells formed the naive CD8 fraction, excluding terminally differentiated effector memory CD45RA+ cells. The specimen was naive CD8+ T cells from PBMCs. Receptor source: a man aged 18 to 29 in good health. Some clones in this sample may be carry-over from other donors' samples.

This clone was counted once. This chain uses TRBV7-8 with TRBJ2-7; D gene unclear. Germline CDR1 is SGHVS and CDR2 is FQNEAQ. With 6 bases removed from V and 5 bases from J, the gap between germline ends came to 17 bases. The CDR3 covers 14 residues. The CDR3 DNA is TGTGCCAGCAGACTGACGGGCTCCAAGGACGAGCAGTACTTC. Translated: CASRLTGSKDEQYF.

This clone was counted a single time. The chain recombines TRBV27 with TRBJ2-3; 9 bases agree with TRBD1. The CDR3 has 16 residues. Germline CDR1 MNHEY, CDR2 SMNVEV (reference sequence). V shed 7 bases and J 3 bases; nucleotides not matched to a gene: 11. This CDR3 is CASTQETGGKTDTQYF. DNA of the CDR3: TGTGCCAGCACCCAAGAGACAGGGGGTAAGACAGATACGCAGTATTTT.

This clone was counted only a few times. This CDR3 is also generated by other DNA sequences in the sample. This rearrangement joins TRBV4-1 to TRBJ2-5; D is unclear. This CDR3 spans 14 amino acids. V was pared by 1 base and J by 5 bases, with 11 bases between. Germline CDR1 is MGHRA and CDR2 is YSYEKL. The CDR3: CASSQVAVGETQYF. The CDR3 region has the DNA TGCGCCAGCAGCCAAGTCGCAGTCGGGGAGACCCAGTACTTC.

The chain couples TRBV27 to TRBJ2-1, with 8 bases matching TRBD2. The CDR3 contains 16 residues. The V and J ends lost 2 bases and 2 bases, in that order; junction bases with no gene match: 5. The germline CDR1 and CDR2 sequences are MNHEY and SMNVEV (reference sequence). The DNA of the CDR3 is TGTGCCAGCAGTTTAAGGCCGGGAGGGACCTACAATGAGCAGTTCTTC. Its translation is CASSLRPGGTYNEQFF.

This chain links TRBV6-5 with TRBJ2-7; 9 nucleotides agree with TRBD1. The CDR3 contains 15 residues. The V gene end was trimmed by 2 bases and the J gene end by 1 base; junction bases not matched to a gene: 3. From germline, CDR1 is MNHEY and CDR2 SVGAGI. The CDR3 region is CASSYRGTGSYEQYF. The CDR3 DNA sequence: TGTGCCAGCAGTTACCGGGGGACAGGGTCCTACGAGCAGTACTTC.

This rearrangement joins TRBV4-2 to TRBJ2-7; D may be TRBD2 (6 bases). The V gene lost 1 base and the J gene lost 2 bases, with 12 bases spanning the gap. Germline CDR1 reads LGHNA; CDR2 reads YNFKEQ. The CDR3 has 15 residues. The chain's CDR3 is CASSQGVADPYEQYF. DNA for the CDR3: TGTGCCAGCAGCCAAGGGGTAGCGGATCCCTACGAGCAGTACTTC.

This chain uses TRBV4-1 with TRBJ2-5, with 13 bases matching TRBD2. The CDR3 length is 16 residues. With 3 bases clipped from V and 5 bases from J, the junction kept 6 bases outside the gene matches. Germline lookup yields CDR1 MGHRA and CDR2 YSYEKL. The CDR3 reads CASSHQLAGGSETQYF. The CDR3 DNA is TGCGCCAGCAGCCACCAACTAGCGGGAGGGAGCGAGACCCAGTACTTC.

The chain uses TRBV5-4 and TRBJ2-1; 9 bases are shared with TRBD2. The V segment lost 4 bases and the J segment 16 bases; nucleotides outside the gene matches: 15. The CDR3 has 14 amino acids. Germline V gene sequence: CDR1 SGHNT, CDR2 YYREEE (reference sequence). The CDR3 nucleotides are TGTGCCAGCAGCGATGGTGTGGGGACTAGCTCTAACTTCTTC. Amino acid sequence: CASSDGVGTSSNFF.

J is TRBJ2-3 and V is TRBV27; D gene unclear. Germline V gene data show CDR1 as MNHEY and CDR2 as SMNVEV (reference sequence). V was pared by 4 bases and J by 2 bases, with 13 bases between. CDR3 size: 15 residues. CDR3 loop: CASSWRLGATDTQYF. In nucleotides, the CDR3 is TGTGCCAGCAGTTGGCGGCTTGGTGCCACAGATACGCAGTATTTT.

CDR3 protein: CAISGAGEGYEQYF. As DNA, the CDR3 is TGTGCCATCAGTGGAGCGGGAGAGGGCTACGAGCAGTACTTC. This sequence joins TRBV10-3 and TRBJ2-7; TRBD2 agrees at 8 bases. Unmatched junction bases numbered 5, after V lost 4 bases and J lost 3 bases. CDR1 ENHRY and CDR2 SYGVKD come from the germline V gene. This CDR3 has 14 amino acids.

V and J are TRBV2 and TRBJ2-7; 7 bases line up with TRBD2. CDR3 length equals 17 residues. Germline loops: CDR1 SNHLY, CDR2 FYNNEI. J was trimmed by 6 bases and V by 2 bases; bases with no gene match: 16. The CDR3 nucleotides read TGTGCCAGCAGTGAAAAGGGGTCTGGAGGGAGGGCCTCCGAGCAGTACTTC. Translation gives CASSEKGSGGRASEQYF.

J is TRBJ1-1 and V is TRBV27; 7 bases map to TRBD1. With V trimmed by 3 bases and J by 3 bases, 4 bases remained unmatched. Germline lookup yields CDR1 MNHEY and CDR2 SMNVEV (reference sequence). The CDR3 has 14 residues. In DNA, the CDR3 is TGTGCCAGCAGTTTCCAGGGGGGAGACACTGAAGCTTTCTTT. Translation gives CASSFQGGDTEAFF.

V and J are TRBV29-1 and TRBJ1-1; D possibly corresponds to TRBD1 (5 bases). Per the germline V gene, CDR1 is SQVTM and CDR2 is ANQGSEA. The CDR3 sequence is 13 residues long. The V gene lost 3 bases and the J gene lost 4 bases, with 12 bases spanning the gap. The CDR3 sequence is CSVDGGLSTEAFF. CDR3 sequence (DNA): TGCAGCGTTGATGGGGGGTTGAGCACTGAAGCTTTCTTT.

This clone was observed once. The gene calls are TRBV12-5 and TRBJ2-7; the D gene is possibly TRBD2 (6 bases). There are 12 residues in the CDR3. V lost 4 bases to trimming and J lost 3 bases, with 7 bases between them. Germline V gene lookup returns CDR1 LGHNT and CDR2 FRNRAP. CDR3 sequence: CASGSDYYEQYF. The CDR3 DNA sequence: TGTGCTAGTGGTTCGGACTACTACGAGCAGTACTTC.

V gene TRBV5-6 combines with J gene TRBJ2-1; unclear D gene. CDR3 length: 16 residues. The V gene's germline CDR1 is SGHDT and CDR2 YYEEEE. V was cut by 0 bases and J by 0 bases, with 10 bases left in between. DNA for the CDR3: TGTGCCAGCAGCTTGGGACCGCCAAGCTCCTACAATGAGCAGTTCTTC. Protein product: CASSLGPPSSYNEQFF.

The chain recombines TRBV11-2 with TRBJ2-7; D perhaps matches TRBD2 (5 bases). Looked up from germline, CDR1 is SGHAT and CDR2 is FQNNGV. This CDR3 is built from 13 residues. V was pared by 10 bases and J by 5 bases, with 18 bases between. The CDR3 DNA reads TGTGCCACCAGGTTAGCGTCTGGCCACGAGCAGTACTTC. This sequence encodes CATRLASGHEQYF.

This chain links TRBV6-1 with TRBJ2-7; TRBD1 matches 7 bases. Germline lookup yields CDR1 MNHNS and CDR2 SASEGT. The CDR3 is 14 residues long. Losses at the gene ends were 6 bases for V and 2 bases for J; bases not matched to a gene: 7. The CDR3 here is CASSEGTVPYEQYF. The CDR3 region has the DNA TGTGCCAGCAGCGAGGGGACAGTCCCCTACGAGCAGTACTTC.

CDR3 protein: CATSSKRGGDYDGYTF. Here the CDR3 DNA reads TGTGCCACCAGCTCAAAAAGGGGGGGAGATTACGATGGCTACACCTTC. The J gene is TRBJ1-2, the V gene TRBV15; D is perhaps TRBD1 (6 bases). Deletions cut 5 bases from V and 6 bases from J, with 22 bases between. Germline V gene data show CDR1 as LNHNV and CDR2 as YYDKDF (reference sequence). The CDR3 loop spans 16 amino acids.

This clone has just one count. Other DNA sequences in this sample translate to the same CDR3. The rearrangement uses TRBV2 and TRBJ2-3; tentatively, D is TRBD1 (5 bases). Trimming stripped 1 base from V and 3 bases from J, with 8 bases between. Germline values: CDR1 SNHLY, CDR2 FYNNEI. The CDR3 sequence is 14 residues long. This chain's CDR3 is CASSEGQGTDTQYF. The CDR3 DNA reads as TGTGCCAGCAGTGAAGGGCAGGGTACAGATACGCAGTATTTT.